Shown below are 22 T cell receptor beta chains from a single sample sequenced in a study of T-cell memory formation after mild COVID-19. From the 5' RACE reads, TCRdb called clonotypes with MiXCR, one entry per CDR3 protein. The repertoire holds under 450,000 distinct CDR3 sequences, with around 14% as singletons. Material for sequencing was PBMCs or a T cell subset sorted from them (not recorded which). Source of these receptors: a man aged 18 to 30 who had mild COVID-19 (a few samples of this study predate the infection). Cell type and time point are not known.

This clonotype was recorded many times. The rearrangement joins TRBV7-6 to TRBJ1-2; D uncertain. Germline loops: CDR1 SGHVS, CDR2 FNYEAQ. Trimming removed 5 bases at V and 8 bases at J, with 12 bases between. The CDR3 loop spans 12 amino acids. The CDR3 here is CASSPDGGGYTF. The CDR3 DNA reads as TGTGCCAGCAGCCCGGACGGCGGCGGCTACACCTTC. The full variable domain, in which reference TRBV7-6 and TRBJ1-2 provide the parts outside the CDR3, is GAGVSQSPRYKVTKRGQDVALRCDPISGHVSLYWYRQALGQGPEFLTYFNYEAQQDKSGLPNDRFSAERPEGSISTLTIQRTEQRDSAMYRCASSPDGGGYTFGSGTRLTVV.

This clonotype was picked up a small number of times. The V and J genes are TRBV5-1 and TRBJ2-3, with D tentatively TRBD2 (6 bases). V lost 0 bases and J lost 5, with 16 bases in between. Per germline, CDR1 SGHRS and CDR2 YFSETQ. The CDR3 length is 16 residues. CDR3 loop: CASSLASGGGGDTQYF. The DNA for the CDR3 is TGCGCCAGCAGCTTGGCATCCGGGGGAGGAGGAGATACGCAGTATTTT.

This clonotype was detected ten times or more. The chain has TRBV12-3 or TRBV12-4 and TRBJ2-5; TRBD1 or TRBD2 may be the D gene (5 bases each). Trimming took off 2 bases at V and 2 bases at J, with 12 bases between the two ends. The CDR3 is made up of 15 amino acids. Here the CDR3 DNA reads TGTGCCAGCAGTTTAAATCCCGAGGGGCAAGAGACCCAGTACTTC. Protein sequence: CASSLNPEGQETQYF.

The table lists this clonotype with a few counts. The J gene is TRBJ1-1, the V gene TRBV2, with 9 bases identical to TRBD1. The length of the CDR3 is 13 residues. V was pared by 4 bases and J by 7 bases, with 4 bases of the junction left unmatched. Per the germline V gene, CDR1 is SNHLY and CDR2 is FYNNEI. CDR3: CASSGTGENEAFF. The CDR3 nucleotides read TGTGCCAGCAGTGGGACAGGGGAAAATGAAGCTTTCTTT.

The chain uses TRBV3-1 and TRBJ1-2; D possibly corresponds to TRBD1 (5 bases). The V end lost 1 base, the J end lost 4 bases, and 16 bases lay between the germline ends. The CDR3 loop spans 16 amino acids. The germline gives CDR1 LGHDT, CDR2 YNNKEL (reference sequence). The CDR3 DNA reads as TGTGCCAGCAGCCAAGGTGTGGGGGAGGATATCTATGGCTACACCTTC. Protein sequence: CASSQGVGEDIYGYTF.

This clonotype has a count of ten or more. This chain connects TRBV9 to TRBJ2-3; D is perhaps TRBD2 (6 bases). The CDR3 is 17 amino acids. Germline CDR1 SGDLS, CDR2 YYNGEE. The germline V and J ends were trimmed by 3 bases and 0 bases, with 17 bases remaining between them. The CDR3 protein is CASSAPSSGTSTDTQYF. In nucleotides, the CDR3 is TGTGCCAGCAGCGCGCCTTCCTCTGGGACTAGCACAGATACGCAGTATTTT.

V is TRBV6-6 and J is TRBJ2-3, with D possibly matching TRBD1 (5 bases). Looked up from germline, CDR1 is MNHNY and CDR2 is SVGAGI (reference sequence). Trimming took 2 bases from V and 5 from J, leaving 11 bases between them. The CDR3 is 14 amino acids. CDR3 loop: CASSYPGQGDTQYF. The CDR3 region has the DNA TGTGCCAGCAGTTACCCGGGCCAGGGAGATACGCAGTATTTT.

This clonotype has only a few counts. The chain links TRBV4-3 to TRBJ1-5; a weak D match, TRBD1 (5 bases). The germline CDR1 and CDR2 sequences are LGHNA and YSLEER. V lost 2 bases, J lost 9 bases, and 11 bases lay in between. This CDR3 comprises 13 residues. CDR3 sequence (DNA): TGCGCCAGCAGCCAACGGCGGGGGGGGCCCCAGCATTTT. Translating it yields CASSQRRGGPQHF.

In its sample, this clonotype was seen many times. The chain uses TRBV7-9 and TRBJ2-5; 8 nucleotides line up with TRBD2. The CDR3 spans 13 residues. From germline, CDR1 is SEHNR and CDR2 FQNEAQ (reference sequence). Germline trimming cut 8 bases from V and 5 bases from J; bases unmatched to any gene: 7. CDR3 amino acids: CASRGGARETQYF. The CDR3 DNA reads TGTGCCAGCCGGGGGGGGGCTCGGGAGACCCAGTACTTC.

This clonotype was observed a handful of times. V usage is TRBV6-5 and J usage is TRBJ2-3; D gene uncertain. Trimming cost V 6 bases and J 3 bases, with 16 bases left between them. CDR1 is MNHEY, CDR2 SVGAGI, per germline. CDR3 length: 15 amino acids. DNA of the CDR3: TGTGCCAGCAGCTCGAGTGGTGTACTAACAGATACGCAGTATTTT. Translation: CASSSSGVLTDTQYF.

This chain links TRBV11-2 with TRBJ1-2; D remains unclear. Germline loops: CDR1 SGHAT, CDR2 FQNNGV. The CDR3 is 11 residues long. V dropped 6 bases and J dropped 6 bases, with 8 bases sitting between them. CDR3 in amino acids: CASSFGDGYTF. The CDR3 bases are TGTGCCAGCAGTTTCGGGGATGGCTACACCTTC.

The chain carries TRBV12-3 or TRBV12-4 and TRBJ2-3; D is perhaps TRBD1 or TRBD2 (6 bases each). Trimming took 8 bases from V and 3 from J, leaving 18 bases between them. The CDR3 runs to 15 residues. The CDR3 nucleotides read TGTGCCAGCGGACTACAGGGTGTGCAAACAGATACGCAGTATTTT. It encodes CASGLQGVQTDTQYF.

This clonotype was seen a few times. V usage is TRBV7-3 and J usage is TRBJ2-3, with a weak D call TRBD1 (6 bases). This CDR3 comprises 21 residues. The germline CDR1 and CDR2 sequences are SGHTA and FQGTGA. Trimming removed 7 bases at V and 0 bases at J, with 32 bases between. The CDR3 here is CASIFISYRQVVSKSTDTQYF. The CDR3 DNA is TGTGCCAGCATATTCATCTCATATAGACAGGTGGTCTCCAAAAGCACAGATACGCAGTATTTT.

This clonotype was seen many times. The chain recombines TRBV20-1 with TRBJ2-1, with a tentative D call TRBD2 (5 bases). Per germline, CDR1 DFQATT and CDR2 SNEGSKA (reference sequence). With 5 bases removed from V and 4 bases from J, the gap between germline ends came to 6 bases. This CDR3 has 11 amino acids. CDR3 sequence reads: CSAEGYNEQFF. DNA of the CDR3: TGCAGTGCTGAGGGATACAATGAGCAGTTCTTC.

The sample holds many counts of this clonotype. The J gene is TRBJ2-5, the V gene TRBV6-2 or TRBV6-3; D remains unclear. From germline, CDR1 is MNHEY and CDR2 SVGEGT. CDR3 length equals 12 residues. Trimming shortened V by 0 bases and J by 4 bases, and 3 bases separated the two germline ends. The CDR3: CASSYSTETQYF. CDR3 coding DNA: TGTGCCAGCAGTTACTCGACAGAGACCCAGTACTTC.

The rearrangement uses TRBV7-9 and TRBJ1-4; no clear D. V was clipped by 5 bases and J by 8 bases, with 9 bases between them. Germline V gene lookup returns CDR1 SEHNR and CDR2 FQNEAQ (reference sequence). The CDR3 runs 12 residues. The CDR3 region is CASSANHEKLFF. The CDR3 DNA sequence: TGTGCCAGCAGCGCCAACCACGAAAAACTGTTTTTT. Together with reference TRBV7-9 and TRBJ1-4, the CDR3 gives the full variable domain: DTGVSQNPRHKITKRGQNVTFRCDPISEHNRLYWYRQTLGQGPEFLTYFQNEAQLEKSRLLSDRFSAERPKGSFSTLEIQRTEQGDSAMYLCASSANHEKLFFGSGTQLSVL.

This clonotype was detected ten times or more. The rearrangement links TRBV5-1 to TRBJ2-5; 8 bases are shared with TRBD2. CDR3 length: 16 amino acids. Germline assignment: CDR1 SGHRS and CDR2 YFSETQ. V shed 1 base, J shed 5 bases, and the junction held 10 bases outside the gene matches. The CDR3 here is CASSLIYSGVKETQYF. In DNA form, the CDR3 reads TGCGCCAGCAGCTTGATATATAGCGGGGTTAAGGAGACCCAGTACTTC.

The gene calls are TRBV7-9 and TRBJ1-2; unclear D gene. In germline, CDR1 is SEHNR, CDR2 FQNEAQ (reference sequence). V lost 4 bases, J lost 0 bases, and 12 bases lay in between. CDR3 length: 15 residues. CDR3 region: CASSSALEANYGYTF. As DNA, the CDR3 is TGTGCCAGCAGCTCGGCCCTGGAAGCTAACTATGGCTACACCTTC.

This clonotype was detected only a few times. V gene TRBV5-4 combines with J gene TRBJ2-3; 8 positions match TRBD2. V shed 6 bases and J 5 bases; nucleotides not matched to a gene: 8. Germline CDR1 SGHNT, CDR2 YYREEE (reference sequence). This CDR3 comprises 14 residues. The CDR3 DNA follows: TGTGCCAGCAACGTAGCGGGGAGAGGAGATACGCAGTATTTT. Translated: CASNVAGRGDTQYF.

The chain uses TRBV5-1 and TRBJ2-1; 8 nucleotides agree with TRBD1. Germline CDR1 reads SGHRS; CDR2 reads YFSETQ. The CDR3 length is 15 residues. J was trimmed by 9 bases and V by 0 bases; bases with no gene match: 8. The DNA for the CDR3 is TGCGCCAGCAGCTTGGGATCAGGACAGGGAGTTGAGCAGTTCTTC. This gives the protein CASSLGSGQGVEQFF.

The chain combines TRBV20-1 with TRBJ2-3; D not certain. The CDR3 has 13 amino acids. Germline values: CDR1 DFQATT, CDR2 SNEGSKA (reference sequence). V was trimmed by 1 base and J by 6 bases, leaving 11 bases between them. The CDR3 bases are TGCAGTGCTAGAGTACCCGCCGGGGATACGCAGTATTTT. It encodes CSARVPAGDTQYF.

There are a few counts of this clonotype. This chain connects TRBV9 to TRBJ2-7; no clear D gene. This CDR3 has 15 amino acids. Germline V gene sequence: CDR1 SGDLS, CDR2 YYNGEE. Between the trimmed V and J ends, which lost 5 bases and 1 base, there was a span of 16 bases. CDR3 bases: TGTGCCAGCAGTCAGAGTCCCGAGAAATCCTACGAGCAGTACTTC. Protein sequence: CASSQSPEKSYEQYF.